Presented here are 25 T cell receptor beta chains from one specimen sequenced in a study of blood T cell repertoires in COVID-19. The protocol was immunoSEQ multiplex PCR, while the TCRdb copy is restricted to in-frame clones and leaves out a portion. The repertoire consists of 200,000 to 300,000 clones, with about 85% occurring once and the leading ten covering 4.2%. Material for sequencing was peripheral blood. Every receptor here comes from a man aged 60 to 75 with acute or convalescent COVID-19.

This chain joins TRBV19 and TRBJ1-5; 7 bases are a match to TRBD1. The CDR3 loop spans 17 amino acids. Germline V gene sequence: CDR1 LNHDA, CDR2 SQIVND (reference sequence). Trimming at V came to 3 bases and at J to 7 bases, leaving 15 bases not matched to a gene. CDR3 sequence (DNA): TGTGCCAGTAGTATCGGAGGGGGCGGCAGTCTCTACCAGCCCCAGCATTTT. Its translation: CASSIGGGGSLYQPQHF. The variable domain in full, with the rest retrieved from reference TRBV19 and TRBJ1-5, is DGGITQSPKYLFRKEGQNVTLSCEQNLNHDAMYWYRQDPGQGLRLIYYSQIVNDFQKGDIAEGYSVSREKKESFPLTVTSAQKNPTAFYLCASSIGGGGSLYQPQHFGDGTRLSIL.

The V call is TRBV5-1, the J call TRBJ1-2; 10 bases line up with TRBD1. There are 17 residues in the CDR3. The V gene end was trimmed by 0 bases and the J gene end by 2 bases; junction bases not matched to a gene: 7. Germline V CDR1 and CDR2: SGHRS, YFSETQ. CDR3 bases: TGCGCCAGCAGCTTGGCGGTGACAGGGGGCGGAAACTATGGCTACACCTTC. The encoded protein is CASSLAVTGGGNYGYTF. Variable domain in full (rest from reference TRBV5-1 and TRBJ1-2): KAGVTQTPRYLIKTRGQQVTLSCSPISGHRSVSWYQQTPGQGLQFLFEYFSETQRNKGNFPGRFSGRQFSNSRSEMNVSTLELGDSALYLCASSLAVTGGGNYGYTFGSGTRLTVV.

V and J are TRBV5-6 and TRBJ2-3; TRBD2 matches at 14 bases. After removal of 4 bases from V and 7 bases from J, the junction contained 11 bases not matched to a gene. The CDR3 sequence is 17 residues long. Germline CDR1 SGHDT, CDR2 YYEEEE. In DNA, the CDR3 is TGTGCCAGCAGCGTGGGACTGACTAGCGGGGGGGTTTATACGCAGTATTTT. Amino acid sequence: CASSVGLTSGGVYTQYF.

V is TRBV6-2 or TRBV6-3 and J is TRBJ2-5, with TRBD2 identical over 8 bases. There are 15 residues in the CDR3. CDR1 is MNHEY and CDR2 is SVGEGT in the germline V gene. The J segment lost 2 bases and the V segment lost 5 bases, leaving 7 bases of the junction unmatched. This chain's CDR3 is CASSIRTSRQETQYF. In DNA form, the CDR3 reads TGTGCCAGCAGTATTCGGACTAGCAGACAAGAGACCCAGTACTTC.

The DNA of the CDR3 is TGTGCCAGTAGTTCCCGGGACAGAGTTTATGGCTACACCTTC. It is translated as CASSSRDRVYGYTF. The V call is TRBV19, the J call TRBJ1-2, with 7 bases aligning to TRBD1. CDR3 length: 14 amino acids. The V and J ends lost 5 bases and 5 bases, in that order; junction bases with no gene match: 8. Per germline, CDR1 LNHDA and CDR2 SQIVND (reference sequence).

The chain combines TRBV4-3 with TRBJ2-7; TRBD1 agrees at 9 bases. The V gene's germline CDR1 is LGHNA and CDR2 YSLEER. V gave up 4 bases and J gave up 5 bases; unmatched junction bases: 3. This CDR3 is built from 13 residues. The CDR3 DNA reads TGCGCCAGCAGCCCCAGGACAGGGGACGAGCAGTACTTC. It translates to CASSPRTGDEQYF.

The chain links TRBV29-1 to TRBJ1-2; no clear D. Germline V gives CDR1 SQVTM, CDR2 ANQGSEA. This CDR3 contains 10 residues. The ends were cut back, 4 bases at V and 6 bases at J, with 6 bases in the middle. CDR3 nucleotides: TGCAGCGTTGGCACTAATGGCTACACCTTC. Translation: CSVGTNGYTF.

DNA of the CDR3: TGTGCCAGCAGCACAGGGGGGAGGAACACTGAAGCTTTCTTT. Translating gives CASSTGGRNTEAFF. The chain couples TRBV7-9 to TRBJ1-1, with TRBD1 matching 8 bases. Germline trimming cut 5 bases from V and 1 base from J; bases unmatched to any gene: 3. The CDR3 runs to 14 residues. CDR1 SEHNR and CDR2 FQNEAQ come from the germline V gene (reference sequence).

This chain uses TRBV12-3 or TRBV12-4 with TRBJ1-3; D gene ambiguous. V lost 6 bases and J 1 base, leaving 7 bases between the germline ends. The CDR3 covers 13 residues. The CDR3 here is CASSPSSGNTIYF. Written as DNA, the CDR3 is TGTGCCAGCAGCCCCAGTTCTGGAAACACCATATATTTT.

This chain links TRBV7-2 with TRBJ2-3; 7 nucleotides match TRBD2. This CDR3 is built from 15 residues. CDR1 is SGHTA and CDR2 is FQGNSA in the germline V gene. The V gene end was trimmed by 5 bases and the J gene end by 5 bases; junction bases not matched to a gene: 10. The CDR3 protein is CASSQRAGVGDTQYF. CDR3 nucleotides: TGTGCCAGCAGCCAAAGGGCGGGAGTAGGAGATACGCAGTATTTT.

V gene TRBV10-3 combines with J gene TRBJ2-6; D remains ambiguous. The CDR3 covers 17 residues. The V end lost 4 bases, the J end lost 1 base, and 14 bases lay between the germline ends. Per the germline V gene, CDR1 is ENHRY and CDR2 is SYGVKD. Here the CDR3 reads CAISGAVPFSGANVLTF. CDR3 coding DNA: TGTGCCATCAGTGGGGCAGTGCCTTTTTCTGGGGCCAACGTCCTGACTTTC.

This rearrangement joins TRBV5-4 to TRBJ2-2; 9 bases are a match to TRBD2. Germline CDR1 and CDR2: SGHNT and YYREEE (reference sequence). CDR3 length: 15 residues. V shed 6 bases, J shed 6 bases, and the junction held 9 bases outside the gene matches. The CDR3 spells CASTSSSGTAGELFF. CDR3 bases: TGTGCCAGCACCTCGTCTAGCGGGACGGCCGGGGAGCTGTTTTTT. The whole variable domain, filled in from reference TRBV5-4 and TRBJ2-2, reads ETGVTQSPTHLIKTRGQQVTLRCSSQSGHNTVSWYQQALGQGPQFIFQYYREEENGRGNFPPRFSGLQFPNYSSELNVNALELDDSALYLCASTSSSGTAGELFFGEGSRLTVL.

The V gene is TRBV6-5, the J gene TRBJ2-7; tentative D call: TRBD2 (7 bases). V was pared by 9 bases and J by 0 bases, with 12 bases between. Germline lookup yields CDR1 MNHEY and CDR2 SVGAGI. This CDR3 is 13 amino acids long. The CDR3 is CASLGGPSYEQYF. CDR3 nucleotides: TGTGCCAGTCTGGGGGGGCCCTCCTACGAGCAGTACTTC.

This chain joins TRBV29-1 and TRBJ2-3; perhaps TRBD2 as D (5 bases). Germline assignment: CDR1 SQVTM and CDR2 ANQGSEA. Trimming left V 1 base short and J 0 bases short, with 14 bases between. The CDR3 contains 16 residues. The CDR3 loop is CSVEGFTGTSTDTQYF. Written as DNA, the CDR3 is TGCAGCGTTGAAGGGTTTACGGGAACTAGCACAGATACGCAGTATTTT.

This clone was recorded once. The rearrangement links TRBV7-2 to TRBJ2-3; 9 positions match TRBD2. The CDR3 extends over 17 amino acids. The germline CDR1 and CDR2 sequences are SGHTA and FQGNSA. V shed 0 bases and J 0 bases; nucleotides not matched to a gene: 4. The chain's CDR3 is CASSLAVLAGSTDTQYF. CDR3 nucleotides: TGTGCCAGCAGCTTAGCGGTTCTAGCGGGGAGCACAGATACGCAGTATTTT.

The genes are TRBV5-1 and TRBJ1-4, with 8 bases fitting TRBD1. J was trimmed by 8 bases and V by 2 bases; bases with no gene match: 14. CDR3 size: 17 residues. CDR1 and CDR2 from the germline V gene are SGHRS and YFSETQ. This CDR3 is CASSLRTGYSRSEKLFF. CDR3 bases: TGCGCCAGCAGCTTAAGGACAGGGTATTCGAGAAGCGAAAAACTGTTTTTT.

The chain has TRBV19 and TRBJ1-2; D may be TRBD1 (5 bases). V lost 4 bases and J 4 bases, leaving 10 bases between the germline ends. This CDR3 has 13 amino acids. The germline CDR1 and CDR2 sequences are LNHDA and SQIVND (reference sequence). The CDR3 is CASSNGGSYGYTF. CDR3 in DNA: TGTGCCAGTAGTAACGGGGGGTCCTATGGCTACACCTTC.

The V and J genes are TRBV7-9 and TRBJ1-1; TRBD1 matches 10 bases. From germline, CDR1 is SEHNR and CDR2 FQNEAQ (reference sequence). This CDR3 has 16 amino acids. With 5 bases clipped from V and 6 bases from J, the junction kept 12 bases outside the gene matches. CDR3 sequence reads: CASSPQGQGKSAEAFF. The CDR3 nucleotides read TGTGCCAGCAGCCCCCAGGGACAGGGGAAATCTGCTGAAGCTTTCTTT.

The V and J genes are TRBV4-1 and TRBJ2-7; 10 positions agree with TRBD1. V lost 2 bases and J lost 1; bases outside the gene matches: 5. This CDR3 is built from 16 residues. The germline gives CDR1 MGHRA, CDR2 YSYEKL. The CDR3: CASSQTMGQGSYEQYF. The CDR3 nucleotides are TGCGCCAGCAGCCAAACGATGGGACAGGGGTCCTACGAGCAGTACTTC.

This rearrangement joins TRBV19 to TRBJ2-1; maybe TRBD2 (5 bases). V was clipped by 5 bases and J by 4 bases, with 9 bases between them. Germline CDR1 reads LNHDA; CDR2 reads SQIVND (reference sequence). The CDR3 is 13 amino acids. The CDR3 loop reads CASSPGSYNEQFF. CDR3 nucleotides: TGTGCCAGTAGTCCGGGGTCTTACAATGAGCAGTTCTTC.

The chain has TRBV30 and TRBJ1-4, with D possibly matching TRBD1 (5 bases). Looked up from germline, CDR1 is GTSNPN and CDR2 is SVGIG (reference sequence). The CDR3 is made up of 12 amino acids. Trimming removed 2 bases from V and 8 bases from J, with 9 bases in between. In nucleotides, the CDR3 is TGTGCCTGGAGTAGGGGTTGGGAAAAACTGTTTTTT. Translation: CAWSRGWEKLFF.

The genes are TRBV7-9 and TRBJ2-3, with 8 bases identical to TRBD1. Trimming at V came to 6 bases and at J to 0 bases, leaving 14 bases not matched to a gene. Germline CDR1 SEHNR, CDR2 FQNEAQ (reference sequence). The CDR3 spans 18 residues. The CDR3 loop reads CASRFGTGLYSSTDTQYF. The DNA of the CDR3 is TGTGCCAGCAGGTTCGGGACAGGCCTTTACTCTAGCACAGATACGCAGTATTTT.

The V gene is TRBV19, the J gene TRBJ1-5; D ambiguous. Trimming stripped 5 bases from V and 5 bases from J, with 10 bases between. The CDR3 totals 13 residues. Germline-derived CDR1 and CDR2 are LNHDA and SQIVND (reference sequence). CDR3 coding DNA: TGTGCCAGTAGTGAACAGATCCATCAGCCCCAGCATTTT. Amino acid sequence: CASSEQIHQPQHF.

The chain recombines TRBV2 with TRBJ2-5; no reliable D call. Per germline, CDR1 SNHLY and CDR2 FYNNEI. V lost 4 bases to trimming and J lost 1 base, with 4 bases between them. The length of the CDR3 is 12 residues. Here the CDR3 DNA reads TGTGCCAGCAGTGCCCTCCAAGAGACCCAGTACTTC. Translating gives CASSALQETQYF.

The chain uses TRBV28 and TRBJ1-2; D may be TRBD1 (5 bases). Germline values: CDR1 MDHEN, CDR2 SYDVKM. This CDR3 is 14 amino acids long. Trimming pared 2 bases from V and 4 bases from J, leaving 11 bases between. The CDR3 here is CASSLVGVSYGYTF. The CDR3 nucleotides read TGTGCCAGCAGTTTAGTAGGGGTGAGCTATGGCTACACCTTC.